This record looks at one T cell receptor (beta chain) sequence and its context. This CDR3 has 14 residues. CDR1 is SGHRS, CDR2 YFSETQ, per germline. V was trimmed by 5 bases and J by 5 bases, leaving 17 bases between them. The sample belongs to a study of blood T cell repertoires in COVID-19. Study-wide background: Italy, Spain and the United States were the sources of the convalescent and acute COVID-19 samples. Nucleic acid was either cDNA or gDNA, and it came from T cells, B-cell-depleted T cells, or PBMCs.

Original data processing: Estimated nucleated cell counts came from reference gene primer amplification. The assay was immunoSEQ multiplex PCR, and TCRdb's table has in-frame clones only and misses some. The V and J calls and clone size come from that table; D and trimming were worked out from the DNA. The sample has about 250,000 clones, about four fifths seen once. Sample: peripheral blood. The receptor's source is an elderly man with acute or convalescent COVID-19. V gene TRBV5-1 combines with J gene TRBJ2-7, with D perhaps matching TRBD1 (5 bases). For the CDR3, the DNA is TGCGCCAGCAGTCTCCAGGGAAGTCAGGACGAGCAGTACTTC. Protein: CASSLQGSQDEQYF.